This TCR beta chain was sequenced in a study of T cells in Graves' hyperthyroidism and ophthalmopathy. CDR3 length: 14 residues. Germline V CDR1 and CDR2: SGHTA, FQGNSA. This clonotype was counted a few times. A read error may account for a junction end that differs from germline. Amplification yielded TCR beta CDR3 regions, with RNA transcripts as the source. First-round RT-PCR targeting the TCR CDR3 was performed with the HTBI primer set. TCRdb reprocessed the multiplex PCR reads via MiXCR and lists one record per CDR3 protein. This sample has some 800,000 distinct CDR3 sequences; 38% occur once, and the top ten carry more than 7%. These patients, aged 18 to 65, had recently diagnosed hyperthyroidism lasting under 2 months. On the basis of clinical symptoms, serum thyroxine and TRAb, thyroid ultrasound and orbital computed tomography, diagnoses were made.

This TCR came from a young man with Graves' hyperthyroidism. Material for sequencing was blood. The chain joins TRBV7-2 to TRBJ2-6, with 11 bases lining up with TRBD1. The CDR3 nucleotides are TGTGCCAGCAGCTCGGACAGGGGGCGGAAGGCTGAAGCTTTC. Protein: CASSSDRGRKAEAF.